This entry features one T cell receptor (beta chain) sequence. These data are taken from a study of blood T cell repertoires in COVID-19. Enrolled through a virtual design, the participants were between 18 and 89 years of age and came from about two dozen US areas. Cohorts were based on clinical histories the participants reported. The protocol was immunoSEQ multiplex PCR, while the TCRdb copy is restricted to in-frame clones and leaves out a portion. This sample yields some 140,000 clones, of which 84% are seen a single time; 5.5% belongs to the top ten. The CDR3 consists of 12 residues. The germline gives CDR1 LNHDA, CDR2 SQIVND (reference sequence). V lost 5 bases to trimming and J lost 9 bases, with 11 bases between them.

This chain joins TRBV19 and TRBJ1-5, with D hard to call. This sequence originates from a man aged 40-49 years with acute COVID-19. The sample taken for sequencing was PBMCs or T cells enriched from blood (not recorded which). In DNA, the CDR3 is TGTGCCAGTAGTGGGTCCAGGTGGCCCCAGCATTTT. Protein: CASSGSRWPQHF.